The sequence of this TCR beta chain was determined in a study of blood T cell repertoires in COVID-19. Overall study: The samples span acute and convalescent COVID-19 from the United States, Italy and Spain. T cells, B-cell-depleted T cells, or PBMCs supplied cDNA or gDNA.

How the authors handled the data: Scientists estimated how many nucleated cells there were by amplifying reference gene primers. Data came from immunoSEQ multiplex PCR; TCRdb stores just in-frame clones and leaves some out. The DNA gave D and trimming, while V, J and clone size come from that table. The sample yields more than 100,000 clones, around 80% seen once. The CDR3 has 12 amino acids. Sequencing used peripheral blood. V is TRBV21-1 and J is TRBJ2-7; the table's D call TRBD2 went unverified against the DNA. TRBV21-1 is noted as a pseudogene. This receptor was obtained from a man in his fifties or sixties with active or convalescent COVID-19. The CDR3 reads CASSKAIYEQYF. The CDR3 nucleotides are TGTGCCAGCAGCAAAGCTATATACGAGCAGTACTTC.